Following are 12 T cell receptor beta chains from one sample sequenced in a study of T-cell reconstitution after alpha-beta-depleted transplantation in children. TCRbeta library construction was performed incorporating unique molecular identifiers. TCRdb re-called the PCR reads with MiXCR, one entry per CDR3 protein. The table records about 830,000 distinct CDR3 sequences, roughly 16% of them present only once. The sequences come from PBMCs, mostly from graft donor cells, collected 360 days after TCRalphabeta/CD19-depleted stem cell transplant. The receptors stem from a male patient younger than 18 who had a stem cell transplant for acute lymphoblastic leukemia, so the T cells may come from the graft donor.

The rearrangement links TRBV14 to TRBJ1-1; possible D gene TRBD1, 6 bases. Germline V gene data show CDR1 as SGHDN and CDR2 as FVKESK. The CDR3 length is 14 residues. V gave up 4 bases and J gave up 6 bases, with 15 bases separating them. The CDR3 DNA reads TGTGCCAGCAGCCGCTCGAGGGGGATCCCTGAAGCTTTCTTT. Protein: CASSRSRGIPEAFF.

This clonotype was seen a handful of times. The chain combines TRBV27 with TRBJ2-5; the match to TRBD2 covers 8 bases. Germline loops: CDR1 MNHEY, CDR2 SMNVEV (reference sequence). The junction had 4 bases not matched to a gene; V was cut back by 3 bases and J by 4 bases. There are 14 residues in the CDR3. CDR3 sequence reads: CASSFRLAGETQYF. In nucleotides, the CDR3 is TGTGCCAGCAGTTTTAGGCTAGCGGGAGAGACCCAGTACTTC.

In DNA form, the CDR3 reads TGTGCCAGCAGGCCAGGGGGATCCAAAAACATTCAGTACTTC. This sequence encodes CASRPGGSKNIQYF. This chain links TRBV12-3 or TRBV12-4 with TRBJ2-4, with 7 bases lining up with TRBD1. CDR3 length: 14 residues. The J segment lost 2 bases and the V segment lost 6 bases, leaving 4 bases of the junction unmatched.

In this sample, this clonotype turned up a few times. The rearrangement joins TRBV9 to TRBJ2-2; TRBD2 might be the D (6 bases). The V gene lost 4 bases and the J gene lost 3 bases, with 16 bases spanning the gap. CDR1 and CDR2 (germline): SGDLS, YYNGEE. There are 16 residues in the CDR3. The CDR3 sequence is CASSYGGTTYTGELFF. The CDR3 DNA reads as TGTGCCAGCAGCTACGGAGGGACGACTTACACCGGGGAGCTGTTTTTT.

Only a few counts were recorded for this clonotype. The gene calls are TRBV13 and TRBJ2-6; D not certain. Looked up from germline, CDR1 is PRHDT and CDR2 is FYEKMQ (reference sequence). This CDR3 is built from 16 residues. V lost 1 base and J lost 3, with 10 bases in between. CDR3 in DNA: TGTGCCAGCAGCTTAGTGCTAGGGCGTGGGGCCAACGTCCTGACTTTC. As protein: CASSLVLGRGANVLTF.

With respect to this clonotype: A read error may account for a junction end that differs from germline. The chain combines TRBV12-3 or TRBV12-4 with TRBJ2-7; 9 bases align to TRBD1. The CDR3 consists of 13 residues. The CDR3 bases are TGTGCCAGCAGTTTAGACGGGCCTGGACAGGGGATCTTC. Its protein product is CASSLDGPGQGIF.

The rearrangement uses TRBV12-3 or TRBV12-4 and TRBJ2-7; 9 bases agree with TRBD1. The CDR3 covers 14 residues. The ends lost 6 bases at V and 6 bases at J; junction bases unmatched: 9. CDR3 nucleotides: TGTGCCAGCAGCTCCGGGACAGGGTTCGGCGAGCAGTACTTC. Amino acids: CASSSGTGFGEQYF.

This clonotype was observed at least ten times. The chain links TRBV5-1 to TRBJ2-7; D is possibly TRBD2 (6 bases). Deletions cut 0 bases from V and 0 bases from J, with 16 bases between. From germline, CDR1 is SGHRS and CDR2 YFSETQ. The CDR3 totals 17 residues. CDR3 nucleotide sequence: TGCGCCAGCAGCTTGGGCACTACCAGCGGGTACTCCTACGAGCAGTACTTC. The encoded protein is CASSLGTTSGYSYEQYF.

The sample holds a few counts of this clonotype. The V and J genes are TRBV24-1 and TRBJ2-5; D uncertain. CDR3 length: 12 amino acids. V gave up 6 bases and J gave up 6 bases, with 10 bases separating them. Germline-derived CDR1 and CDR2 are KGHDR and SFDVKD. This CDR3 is CATSSVGKTQYF. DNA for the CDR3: TGTGCCACCAGTTCGGTGGGGAAGACCCAGTACTTC.

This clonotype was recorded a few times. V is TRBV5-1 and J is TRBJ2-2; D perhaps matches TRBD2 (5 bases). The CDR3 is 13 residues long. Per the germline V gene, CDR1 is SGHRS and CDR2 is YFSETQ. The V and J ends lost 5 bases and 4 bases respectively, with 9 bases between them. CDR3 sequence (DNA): TGCGCCAGCAGGTTCGAGGGCACCGGGGAGCTGTTTTTT. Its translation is CASRFEGTGELFF.

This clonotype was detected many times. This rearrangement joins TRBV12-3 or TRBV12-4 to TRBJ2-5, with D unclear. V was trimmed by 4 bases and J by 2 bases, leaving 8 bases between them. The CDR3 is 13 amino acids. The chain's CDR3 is CASSYEYQETQYF. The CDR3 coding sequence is TGTGCCAGCAGTTACGAATATCAAGAGACCCAGTACTTC.

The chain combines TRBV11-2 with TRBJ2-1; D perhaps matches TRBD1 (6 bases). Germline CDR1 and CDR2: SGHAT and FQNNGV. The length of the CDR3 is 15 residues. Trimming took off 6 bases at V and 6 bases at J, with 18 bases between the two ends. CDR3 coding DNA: TGTGCCAGCAGACCCAATACAGGGCGCCCCAATGAGCAGTTCTTC. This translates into CASRPNTGRPNEQFF.